This T cell receptor beta chain was obtained from a study of T cells in Graves' hyperthyroidism and ophthalmopathy. This clonotype appeared many times. Amplified regions were TCR beta CDR3 sequences from RNA transcripts. TCR CDR3 underwent first-round RT-PCR with the HTBI primer set. TCRdb re-analysed the multiplex PCR reads in MiXCR, keeping a single row per CDR3 protein. The sample has a few hundred thousand distinct CDR3 sequences, about 20% seen once. CDR1 and CDR2 (germline): SGHAT, FQDESV (reference sequence). V shed 1 base, J shed 5 bases, and the junction held 11 bases outside the gene matches. This CDR3 has 18 amino acids.

This chain joins TRBV11-1 and TRBJ2-1; 10 bases line up with TRBD2. Input material: blood. This clonotype was obtained from a man aged 25-45 years with Graves' ophthalmopathy. The CDR3 nucleotides read TGTGCCAGCAGCTTAGGGCCCGGACTAGCGGACTTTAACAATGAGCAGTTCTTC. Amino acids: CASSLGPGLADFNNEQFF.